This T cell receptor (beta chain) was observed in a study of T cell responses to AZD1222 COVID-19 vaccine. This clone was found once. Its antigen is undetermined. Study conclusions and caveats: Just a handful of people given AZD1222 tested seropositive at baseline.

The protocol was immunoSEQ multiplex PCR, while the TCRdb copy is restricted to in-frame clones and leaves out a portion. The sample holds around 78,000 clones, 80% to 85% seen once. The CDR3 runs 14 residues. Germline V gives CDR1 LNHDA, CDR2 SQIVND (reference sequence). The V and J ends lost 7 bases and 6 bases respectively, with 18 bases between them. This clonotype was obtained from an adult in good health. V gene TRBV19 combines with J gene TRBJ1-2; TRBD1 might be the D (5 bases). The material sequenced was peripheral blood, taken on day 0 of AZD1222 vaccination. This CDR3 is CASKPQGIADGYTF. In DNA form, the CDR3 reads TGTGCCAGTAAACCCCAGGGAATAGCGGATGGCTACACCTTC.